This T cell receptor beta chain stems from a study of T cells in Graves' hyperthyroidism and ophthalmopathy. Regions amplified from RNA transcripts were the TCR beta CDR3 regions. HTBI primers were the set used in a first-round RT-PCR of the TCR CDR3. Using its own MiXCR run on the multiplex PCR reads, TCRdb lists one record per CDR3 protein. The sample records fewer than 350,000 distinct CDR3 sequences, roughly 18% being singletons. The hyperthyroidism patients had all been newly diagnosed, and their disease duration was under 2 months. Their ages ranged from 18 to 65 years. This clonotype occurred a few times. The V gene end was trimmed by 5 bases and the J gene end by 6 bases; junction bases not matched to a gene: 16. The CDR3 is 17 residues long. The germline V gene encodes CDR1 ENHRY and CDR2 SYGVKD.

Material: blood. This TCR came from a woman in her forties or fifties with Graves' hyperthyroidism. The chain carries TRBV10-3 and TRBJ2-1, with TRBD2 matching 7 bases. CDR3 in amino acids: CAISFGMQRDATNEQFF. The CDR3 bases are TGTGCCATCAGTTTTGGTATGCAGCGGGACGCCACCAATGAGCAGTTCTTC.